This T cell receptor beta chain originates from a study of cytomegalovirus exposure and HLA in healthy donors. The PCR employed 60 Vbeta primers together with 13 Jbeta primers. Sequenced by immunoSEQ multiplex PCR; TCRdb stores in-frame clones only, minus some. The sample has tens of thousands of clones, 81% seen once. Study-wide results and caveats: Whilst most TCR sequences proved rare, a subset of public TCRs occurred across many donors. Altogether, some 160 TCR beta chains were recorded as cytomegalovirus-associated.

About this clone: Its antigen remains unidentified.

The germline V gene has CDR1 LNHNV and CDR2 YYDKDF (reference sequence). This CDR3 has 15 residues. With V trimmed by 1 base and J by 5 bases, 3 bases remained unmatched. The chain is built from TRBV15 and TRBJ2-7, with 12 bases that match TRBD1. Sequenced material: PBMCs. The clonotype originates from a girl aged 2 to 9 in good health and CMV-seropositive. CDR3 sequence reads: CATSRAGQGADEQYF. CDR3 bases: TGTGCCACCAGCAGAGCGGGACAGGGGGCGGACGAGCAGTACTTC.